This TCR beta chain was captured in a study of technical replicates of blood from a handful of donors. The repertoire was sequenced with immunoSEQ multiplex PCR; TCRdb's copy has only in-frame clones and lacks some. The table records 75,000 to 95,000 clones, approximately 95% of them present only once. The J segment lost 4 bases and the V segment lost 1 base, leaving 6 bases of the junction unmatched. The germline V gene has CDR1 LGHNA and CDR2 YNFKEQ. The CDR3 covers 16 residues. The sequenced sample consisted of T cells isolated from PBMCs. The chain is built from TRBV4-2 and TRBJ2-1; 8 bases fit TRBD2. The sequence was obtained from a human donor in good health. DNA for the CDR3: TGTGCCAGCAGCCAAGTGGCGGGGGGCGTATACAATGAGCAGTTCTTC. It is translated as CASSQVAGGVYNEQFF.